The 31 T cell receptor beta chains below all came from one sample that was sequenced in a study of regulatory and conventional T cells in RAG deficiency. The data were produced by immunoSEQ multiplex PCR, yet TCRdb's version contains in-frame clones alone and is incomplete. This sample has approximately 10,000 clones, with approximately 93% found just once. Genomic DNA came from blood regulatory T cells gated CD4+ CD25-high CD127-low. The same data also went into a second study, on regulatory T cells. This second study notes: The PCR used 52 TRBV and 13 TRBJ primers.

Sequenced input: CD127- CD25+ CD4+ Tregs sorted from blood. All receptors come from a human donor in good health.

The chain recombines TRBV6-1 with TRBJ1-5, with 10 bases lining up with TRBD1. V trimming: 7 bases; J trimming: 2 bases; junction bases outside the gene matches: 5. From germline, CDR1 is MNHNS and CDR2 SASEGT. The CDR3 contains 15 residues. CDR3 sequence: CASNQGTGGNQPQHF. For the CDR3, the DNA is TGTGCCAGCAACCAAGGGACAGGGGGCAATCAGCCCCAGCATTTT.

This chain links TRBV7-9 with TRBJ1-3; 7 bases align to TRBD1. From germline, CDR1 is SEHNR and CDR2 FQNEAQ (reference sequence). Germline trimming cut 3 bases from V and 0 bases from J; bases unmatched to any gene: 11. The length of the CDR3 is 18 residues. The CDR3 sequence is CASSLLFGSGGSGNTIYF. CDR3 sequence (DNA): TGTGCCAGCAGCTTGCTTTTTGGCTCAGGGGGCTCTGGAAACACCATATATTTT.

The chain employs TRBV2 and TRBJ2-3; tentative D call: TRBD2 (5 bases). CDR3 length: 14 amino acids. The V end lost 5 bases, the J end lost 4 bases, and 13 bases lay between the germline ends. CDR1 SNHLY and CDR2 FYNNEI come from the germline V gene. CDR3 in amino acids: CASSPPEAPDTQYF. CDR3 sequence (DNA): TGTGCCAGCAGTCCGCCGGAGGCCCCAGATACGCAGTATTTT.

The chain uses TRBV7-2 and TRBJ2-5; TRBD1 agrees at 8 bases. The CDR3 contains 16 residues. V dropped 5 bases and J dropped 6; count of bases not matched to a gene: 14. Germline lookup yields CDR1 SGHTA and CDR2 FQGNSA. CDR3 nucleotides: TGTGCCAGCAGCCCCCAGGGGGCTGTCCGGGAACAGACCCAGTACTTC. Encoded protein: CASSPQGAVREQTQYF.

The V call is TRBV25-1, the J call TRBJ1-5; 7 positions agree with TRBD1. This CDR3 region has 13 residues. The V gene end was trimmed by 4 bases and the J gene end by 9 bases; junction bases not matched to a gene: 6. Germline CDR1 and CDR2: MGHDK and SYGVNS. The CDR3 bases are TGTGCCAGCAGTGCTACAGGGGTGCGGCCCCAGCATTTT. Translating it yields CASSATGVRPQHF.

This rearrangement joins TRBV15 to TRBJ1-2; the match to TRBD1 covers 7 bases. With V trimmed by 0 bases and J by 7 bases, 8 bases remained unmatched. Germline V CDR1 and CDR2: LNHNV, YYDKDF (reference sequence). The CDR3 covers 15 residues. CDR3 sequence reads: CATSRDSRGLGGYTF. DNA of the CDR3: TGTGCCACCAGCAGAGATTCGAGGGGGCTAGGTGGCTACACCTTC.

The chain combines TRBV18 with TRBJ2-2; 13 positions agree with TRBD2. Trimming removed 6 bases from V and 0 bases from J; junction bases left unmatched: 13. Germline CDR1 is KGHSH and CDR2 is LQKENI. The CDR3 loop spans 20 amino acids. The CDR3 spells CASSRMKTSGGPSNTGELFF. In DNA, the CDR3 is TGTGCCAGCTCCCGCATGAAGACTAGCGGGGGGCCTTCGAACACCGGGGAGCTGTTTTTT. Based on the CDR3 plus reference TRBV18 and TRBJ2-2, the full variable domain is NAGVMQNPRHLVRRRGQEARLRCSPMKGHSHVYWYRQLPEEGLKFMVYLQKENIIDESGMPKERFSAEFPKEGPSILRIQQVVRGDSAAYFCASSRMKTSGGPSNTGELFFGEGSRLTVL.

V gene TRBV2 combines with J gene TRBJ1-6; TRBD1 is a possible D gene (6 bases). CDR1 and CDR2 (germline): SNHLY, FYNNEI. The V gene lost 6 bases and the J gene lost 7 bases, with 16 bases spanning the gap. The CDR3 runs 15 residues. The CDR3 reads CASRGDGGANSPLHF. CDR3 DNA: TGTGCCAGCAGGGGGGATGGGGGGGCGAATTCACCCCTCCACTTT.

The chain's CDR3 is CASSMIQGPNTEAFF. The CDR3 DNA reads as TGCGCCAGCAGCATGATACAGGGGCCTAACACTGAAGCTTTCTTT. V usage is TRBV5-1 and J usage is TRBJ1-1, with 7 nucleotides matching TRBD1. Germline CDR1 SGHRS, CDR2 YFSETQ. V shed 4 bases, J shed 2 bases, and the junction held 8 bases outside the gene matches. The CDR3 is made up of 15 amino acids.

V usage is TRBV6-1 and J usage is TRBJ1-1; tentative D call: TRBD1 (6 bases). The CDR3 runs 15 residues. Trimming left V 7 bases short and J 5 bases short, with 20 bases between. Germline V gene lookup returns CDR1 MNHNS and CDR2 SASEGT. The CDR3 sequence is CASINRQVPGTEAFF. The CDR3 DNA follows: TGTGCCAGCATTAATAGACAGGTTCCAGGTACTGAAGCTTTCTTT.

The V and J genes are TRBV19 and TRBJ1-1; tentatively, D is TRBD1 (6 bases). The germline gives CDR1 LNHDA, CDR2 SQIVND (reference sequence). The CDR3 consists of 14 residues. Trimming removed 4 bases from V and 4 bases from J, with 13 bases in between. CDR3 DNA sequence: TGTGCCAGTAGTAAGAGAACAGGGAGCACTGAAGCTTTCTTT. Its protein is CASSKRTGSTEAFF.

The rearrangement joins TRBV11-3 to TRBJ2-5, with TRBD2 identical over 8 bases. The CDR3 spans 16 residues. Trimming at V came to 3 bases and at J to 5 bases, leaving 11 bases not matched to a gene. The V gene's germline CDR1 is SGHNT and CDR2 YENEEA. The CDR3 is CASSLGGGSPQETQYF. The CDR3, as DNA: TGTGCCAGCAGCTTGGGCGGGGGGTCGCCACAGGAGACCCAGTACTTC.

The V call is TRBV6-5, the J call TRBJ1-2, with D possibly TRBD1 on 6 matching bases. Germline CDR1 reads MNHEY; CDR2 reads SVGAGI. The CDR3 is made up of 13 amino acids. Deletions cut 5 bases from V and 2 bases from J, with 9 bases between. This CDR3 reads CASSAQGNYGYTF. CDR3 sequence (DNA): TGTGCCAGCAGTGCTCAGGGGAACTATGGCTACACCTTC.

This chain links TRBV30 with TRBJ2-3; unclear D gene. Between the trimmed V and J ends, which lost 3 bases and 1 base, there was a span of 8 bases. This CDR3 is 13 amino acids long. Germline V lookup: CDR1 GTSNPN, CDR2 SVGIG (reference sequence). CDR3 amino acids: CAWRGRGTDTQYF. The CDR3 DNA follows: TGTGCCTGGAGGGGTCGGGGCACAGATACGCAGTATTTT.

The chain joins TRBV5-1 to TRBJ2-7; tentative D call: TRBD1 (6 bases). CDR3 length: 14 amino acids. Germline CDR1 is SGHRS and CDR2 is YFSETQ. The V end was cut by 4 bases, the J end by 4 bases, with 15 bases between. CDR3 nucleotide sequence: TGCGCCAGCAGCATGAGGAACAGGGCATACGAGCAGTACTTC. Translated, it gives CASSMRNRAYEQYF.

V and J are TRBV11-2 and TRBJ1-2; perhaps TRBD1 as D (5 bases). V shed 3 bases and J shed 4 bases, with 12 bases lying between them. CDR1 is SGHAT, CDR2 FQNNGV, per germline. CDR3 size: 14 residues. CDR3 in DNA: TGTGCCAGCAGCTTTACCAGGGCCGCCTATGGCTACACCTTC. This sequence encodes CASSFTRAAYGYTF.

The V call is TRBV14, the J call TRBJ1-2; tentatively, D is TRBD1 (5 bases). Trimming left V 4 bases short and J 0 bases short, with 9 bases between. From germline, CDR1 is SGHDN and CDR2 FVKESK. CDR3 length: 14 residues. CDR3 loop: CASSRDRTNYGYTF. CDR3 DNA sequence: TGTGCCAGCAGCCGCGACAGAACTAACTATGGCTACACCTTC.

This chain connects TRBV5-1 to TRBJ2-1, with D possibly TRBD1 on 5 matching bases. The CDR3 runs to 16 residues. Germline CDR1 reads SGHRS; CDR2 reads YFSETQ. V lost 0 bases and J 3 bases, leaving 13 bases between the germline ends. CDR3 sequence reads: CASSLARTRDYNEQFF. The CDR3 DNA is TGCGCCAGCAGCTTGGCCAGGACACGCGACTACAATGAGCAGTTCTTC.

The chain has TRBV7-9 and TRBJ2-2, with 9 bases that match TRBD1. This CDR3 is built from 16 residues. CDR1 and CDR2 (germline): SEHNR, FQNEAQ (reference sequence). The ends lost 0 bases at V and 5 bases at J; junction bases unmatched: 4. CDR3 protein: CASSLAGTGKTGELFF. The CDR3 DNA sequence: TGTGCCAGCAGCTTAGCCGGGACAGGGAAGACCGGGGAGCTGTTTTTT.

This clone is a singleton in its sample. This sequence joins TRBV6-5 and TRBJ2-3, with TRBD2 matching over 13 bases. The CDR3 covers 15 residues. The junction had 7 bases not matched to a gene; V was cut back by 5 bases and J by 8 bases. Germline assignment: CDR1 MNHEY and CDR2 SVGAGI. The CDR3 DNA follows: TGTGCCAGCAGTCCGGGACTAGCGGGGCTCGGTACGCAGTATTTT. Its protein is CASSPGLAGLGTQYF.

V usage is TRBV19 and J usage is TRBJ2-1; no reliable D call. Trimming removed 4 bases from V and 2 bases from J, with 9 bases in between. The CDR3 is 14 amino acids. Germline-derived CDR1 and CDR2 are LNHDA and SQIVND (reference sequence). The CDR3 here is CASSNSRTYNEQFF. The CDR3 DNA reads TGTGCCAGTAGTAACTCTCGAACCTACAATGAGCAGTTCTTC. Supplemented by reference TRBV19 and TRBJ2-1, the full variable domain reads DGGITQSPKYLFRKEGQNVTLSCEQNLNHDAMYWYRQDPGQGLRLIYYSQIVNDFQKGDIAEGYSVSREKKESFPLTVTSAQKNPTAFYLCASSNSRTYNEQFFGPGTRLTVL.

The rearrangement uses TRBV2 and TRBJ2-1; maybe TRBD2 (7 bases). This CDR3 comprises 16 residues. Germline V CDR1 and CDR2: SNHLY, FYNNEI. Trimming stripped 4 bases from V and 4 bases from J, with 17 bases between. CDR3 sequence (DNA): TGTGCCAGCAGTGCCTGGGGGCTAGCGGTATACAATGAGCAGTTCTTC. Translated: CASSAWGLAVYNEQFF.

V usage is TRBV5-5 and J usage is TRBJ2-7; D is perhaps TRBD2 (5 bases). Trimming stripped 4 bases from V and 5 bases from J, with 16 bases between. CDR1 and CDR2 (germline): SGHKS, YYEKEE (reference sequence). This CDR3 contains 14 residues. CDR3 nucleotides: TGTGCCAGCAGCCTTCTACTAGGGTTCAACGAGCAGTACTTC. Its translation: CASSLLLGFNEQYF.

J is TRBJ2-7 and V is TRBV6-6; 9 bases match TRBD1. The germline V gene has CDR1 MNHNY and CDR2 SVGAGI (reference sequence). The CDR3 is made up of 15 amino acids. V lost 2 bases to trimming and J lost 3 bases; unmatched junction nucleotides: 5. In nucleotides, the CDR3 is TGTGCCAGCAGTTACCATCGGACAGGGGTCTACGAGCAGTACTTC. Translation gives CASSYHRTGVYEQYF.

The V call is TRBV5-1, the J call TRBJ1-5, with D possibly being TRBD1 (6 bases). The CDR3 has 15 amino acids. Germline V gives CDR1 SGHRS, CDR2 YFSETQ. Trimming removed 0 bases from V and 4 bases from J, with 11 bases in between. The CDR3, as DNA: TGCGCCAGCAGCTTGGGGCCACAGGGAAATCAGCCCCAGCATTTT. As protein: CASSLGPQGNQPQHF.

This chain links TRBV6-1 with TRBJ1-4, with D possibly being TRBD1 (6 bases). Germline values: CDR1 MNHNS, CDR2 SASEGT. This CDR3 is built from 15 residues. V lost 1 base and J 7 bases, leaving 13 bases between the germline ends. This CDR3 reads CASSEGGRTTEKLFF. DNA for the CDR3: TGTGCCAGCAGTGAAGGGGGGCGGACAACTGAAAAACTGTTTTTT.

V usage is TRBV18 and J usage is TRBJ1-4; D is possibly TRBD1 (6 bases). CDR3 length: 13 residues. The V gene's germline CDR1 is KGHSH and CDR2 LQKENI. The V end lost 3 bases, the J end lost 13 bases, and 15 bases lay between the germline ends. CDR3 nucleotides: TGTGCCAGCTCACCGGGACAAGATCGGGGACTGTTTTTT. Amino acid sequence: CASSPGQDRGLFF.

CDR3 residues: CASRPSGGSETQYF. CDR3 in DNA: TGCGCCAGCAGACCTAGCGGGGGATCCGAGACCCAGTACTTC. The J gene is TRBJ2-5, the V gene TRBV5-1; 10 bases agree with TRBD2. This CDR3 has 14 residues. The V gene end was trimmed by 5 bases and the J gene end by 5 bases; junction bases not matched to a gene: 6. Germline V CDR1 and CDR2: SGHRS, YFSETQ.

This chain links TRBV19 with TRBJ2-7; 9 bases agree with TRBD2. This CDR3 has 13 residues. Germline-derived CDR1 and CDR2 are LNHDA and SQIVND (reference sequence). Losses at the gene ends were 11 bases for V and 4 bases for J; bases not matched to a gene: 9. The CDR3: CASRERGAYEQYF. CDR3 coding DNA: TGTGCCTCACGAGAGCGGGGGGCATACGAGCAGTACTTC.

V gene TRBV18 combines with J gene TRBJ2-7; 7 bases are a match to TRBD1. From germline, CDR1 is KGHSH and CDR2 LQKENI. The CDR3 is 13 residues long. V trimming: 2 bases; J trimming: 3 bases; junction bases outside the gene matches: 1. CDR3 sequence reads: CASSPYRGYEQYF. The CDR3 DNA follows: TGTGCCAGCTCACCATACAGGGGCTACGAGCAGTACTTC.

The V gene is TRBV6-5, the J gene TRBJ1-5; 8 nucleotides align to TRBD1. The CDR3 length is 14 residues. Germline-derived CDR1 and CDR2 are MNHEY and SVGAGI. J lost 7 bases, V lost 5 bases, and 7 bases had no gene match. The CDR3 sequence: CASSKTGQDQPQHF. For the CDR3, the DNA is TGTGCCAGCAGTAAAACGGGACAGGACCAGCCCCAGCATTTT.